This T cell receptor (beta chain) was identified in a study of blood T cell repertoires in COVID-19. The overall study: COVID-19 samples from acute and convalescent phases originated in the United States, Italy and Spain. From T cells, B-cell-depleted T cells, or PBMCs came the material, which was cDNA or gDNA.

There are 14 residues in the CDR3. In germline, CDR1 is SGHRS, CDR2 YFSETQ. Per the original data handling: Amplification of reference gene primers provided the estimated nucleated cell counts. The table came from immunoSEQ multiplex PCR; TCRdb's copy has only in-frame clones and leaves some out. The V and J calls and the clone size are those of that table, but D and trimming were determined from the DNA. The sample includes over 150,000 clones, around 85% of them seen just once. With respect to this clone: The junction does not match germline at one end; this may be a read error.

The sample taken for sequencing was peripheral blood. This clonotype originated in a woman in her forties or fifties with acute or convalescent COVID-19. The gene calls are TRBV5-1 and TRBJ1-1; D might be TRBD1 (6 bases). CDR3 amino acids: CASRIQGTNPEAFF. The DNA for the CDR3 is TGCGCCAGCAGAATACAGGGTACGAACCCTGAAGCTTTCTTT.